The present T cell receptor beta chain was sequenced within a study of T cells in Graves' hyperthyroidism and ophthalmopathy. This CDR3 is built from 13 residues. Trimming stripped 8 bases from V and 0 bases from J, with 10 bases between. CDR1 and CDR2 from the germline V gene are KGHSH and LQKENI. Ten or more counts support this clonotype. The source material, RNA transcripts, was used to amplify TCR beta CDR3 regions. A first-round RT-PCR of the TCR CDR3 used the HTBI primer set. Each CDR3 protein gets one entry after TCRdb re-called the multiplex PCR reads with MiXCR. The sample lists approximately 640,000 distinct CDR3 sequences, 16% occurring once.

Material: blood. The chain is built from TRBV18 and TRBJ1-1; the D is unclear. The TCR was taken from a woman aged 25-40 years with Graves' hyperthyroidism. The CDR3 coding sequence is TGTGCCAGCAGCCCAGACATGAACACTGAAGCTTTCTTT. Translating gives CASSPDMNTEAFF. The full variable domain, in which reference TRBV18 and TRBJ1-1 provide the parts outside the CDR3, is NAGVMQNPRHLVRRRGQEARLRCSPMKGHSHVYWYRQLPEEGLKFMVYLQKENIIDESGMPKERFSAEFPKEGPSILRIQQVVRGDSAAYFCASSPDMNTEAFFGQGTRLTVV.